This T cell receptor beta chain was sequenced in a study of monozygotic twins with inflammatory bowel disease. From its re-call of the 5' RACE reads, TCRdb lists each CDR3 protein once, without DNA. Its table records more than 100,000 distinct CDR3 sequences. Germline values: CDR1 DFQATT, CDR2 SNEGSKA (reference sequence). This CDR3 spans 14 amino acids. The study's findings and limits: With others, IBD patients shared fewer clonotypes than healthy twins did, especially with disease activity. Any single strong signal or clonotype tied to IBD lacked support.

With regard to this clonotype: The antigen is unknown.

Sequenced material: blood. This chain uses TRBV20-1 with TRBJ2-1; the D call of TRBD1 rests on TCRdb alone, since no DNA is present to check it. This TCR derives from a human donor with ulcerative colitis or Crohn's disease, or a healthy co-twin of an affected twin (not recorded which). CDR3 sequence reads: CSAQTGHPHNEQFF.